This is a list of T cell receptor beta chains from one sample in a study of blood T cell repertoires in COVID-19. The protocol was immunoSEQ multiplex PCR, while the TCRdb copy is restricted to in-frame clones and leaves out a portion. In the table there are approximately 210,000 clones, over 75% of which are singletons. Sequencing was done on a sample of PBMCs or T cells enriched from blood (not recorded which). Source of these receptors: a man in his thirties or forties with acute COVID-19. Both conserved end residues are part of each CDR3. Clone size is given for some rows only: seen once, a few or many times, or a class if the clone is expanded.

>NA|TRBV5-1|TRBJ1-1
CASSSTGTTEAFF
>NA|TRBV21-1|TRBJ1-5
CASSKREGARGSNQPQHF
>NA|TRBV19|TRBJ1-1
CASSIQGRDTEAFF
>NA|TRBV30|TRBJ2-3
CAWNRWGASTDTQYF
>NA|TRBV6-2/TRBV6-3|TRBJ2-2
CASSWQGATLGELFF
>NA|TRBV10-2|TRBJ2-3
CASSESRETSTDTQYF
>NA|TRBV11-2|TRBJ2-3
CASSSRGNRGTTDTQYF
>NA|TRBV6-5|TRBJ1-1
CASFLTGTEAFF
>NA|TRBV24-1|TRBJ1-2
CATSDSGLGYGYTF
>NA|TRBV15|TRBJ1-1
CATSRDGQVLAFF
>NA|TRBV7-3|TRBJ2-7
CASSFLQRGALSYEQYF
>NA|TRBV6-6|TRBJ2-5
CASIPEDRVETQYF
>NA|TRBV5-1|TRBJ2-5
CASSRGLGETQYF
>NA|TRBV7-9|TRBJ1-1
CASSLGQMNTEAFF
>once|TRBV3-1/TRBV3-2|TRBJ2-1
CASRHLAGGAHNEQFF
>NA|TRBV28|TRBJ2-7
CASREGTIGTYEQYF
>NA|TRBV28|TRBJ2-7
CASSFQGTNYEQYF